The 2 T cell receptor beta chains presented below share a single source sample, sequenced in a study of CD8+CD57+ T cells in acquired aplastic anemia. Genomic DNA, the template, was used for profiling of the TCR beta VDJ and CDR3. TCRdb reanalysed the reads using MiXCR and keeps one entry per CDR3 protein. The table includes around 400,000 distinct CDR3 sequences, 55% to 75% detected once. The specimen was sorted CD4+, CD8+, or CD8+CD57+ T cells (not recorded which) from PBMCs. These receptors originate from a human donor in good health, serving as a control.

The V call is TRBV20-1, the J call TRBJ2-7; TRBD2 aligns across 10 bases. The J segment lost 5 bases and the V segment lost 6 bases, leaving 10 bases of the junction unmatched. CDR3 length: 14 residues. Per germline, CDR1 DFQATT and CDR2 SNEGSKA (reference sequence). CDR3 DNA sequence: TGCAGTGCCAAAACGGGACTAGCGAGGAACGAGCAGTACTTC. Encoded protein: CSAKTGLARNEQYF.

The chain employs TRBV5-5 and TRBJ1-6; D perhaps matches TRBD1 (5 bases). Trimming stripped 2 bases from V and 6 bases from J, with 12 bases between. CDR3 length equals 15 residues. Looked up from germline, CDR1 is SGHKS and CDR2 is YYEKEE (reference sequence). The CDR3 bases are TGTGCCAGCAGCTTTAGGGGAGGACGTAATTCACCCCTCCACTTT. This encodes CASSFRGGRNSPLHF.